Following are 2 T cell receptor beta chains from one sample sequenced in a study of cytomegalovirus exposure and HLA in healthy donors. Clones were sequenced by immunoSEQ multiplex PCR, and TCRdb holds only the in-frame ones, with some missing. The table has some 110,000 clones, about 88% seen once. The sample taken for sequencing was PBMCs. Receptor source: a man aged 18 to 30 in good health and CMV-seropositive.

The CDR3 region is CASNLGTAMETGELFF. The CDR3, as DNA: TGTGCCAGCAACCTTGGGACAGCCATGGAGACCGGGGAGCTGTTTTTT. The rearrangement uses TRBV5-6 and TRBJ2-2; 7 positions match TRBD1. Germline values: CDR1 SGHDT, CDR2 YYEEEE. This CDR3 has 16 amino acids. V shed 6 bases and J 5 bases; nucleotides not matched to a gene: 13.

The chain carries TRBV19 and TRBJ2-7; 10 bases line up with TRBD1. Germline CDR1 reads LNHDA; CDR2 reads SQIVND (reference sequence). V dropped 3 bases and J dropped 5; count of bases not matched to a gene: 1. The CDR3 runs to 13 residues. The DNA for the CDR3 is TGTGCCAGTAGTATGGGACAGGGGAACGAGCAGTACTTC. Amino acids: CASSMGQGNEQYF.